This TCR beta chain derives from a study of blood T cell repertoires in COVID-19 (dated by TCRdb to 2020 to 2022). At the level of the whole study: Samples from collaborators originated in the United States, Italy and Spain and spanned both the acute and convalescent phases of COVID-19. Samples were obtained from the ongoing ImmuneRACE study (first 160 participants) and from 1,200 or so subjects provided by 6 global collaborators. The material from the prospective study consisted of cDNA or gDNA derived from T cells, B-cell-depleted T cells, or PBMCs. The dataset comprised deeply sampled blood TCRbeta repertoires from subjects exposed to, actively infected with, or recovered from COVID-19. Sample metadata almost always included a de-identified subject ID, COVID-19 status, age in years and sex. Where HLA class I and class II types were available, the types were taken from metadata supplied by the sample provider, not from assay-based typing. The repertoires were released in a freely available public database meant as a resource for research on the immune response to SARS-CoV-2.

Concerning this clone: Its antigen remains unidentified. Within one base of it there is no much larger clone, and no base qualities were kept.

Study-wide findings and limitations: The amount of clinical and demographic metadata varied by source and participant and was provided uncurated.

The collaborating institutions used their own protocols to collect whole blood in K2EDTA tubes. For TCRbeta analysis, collaborator samples were shipped as frozen whole blood, as isolated PBMCs, or as DNA extracted from either sample type. From cysteine to phenylalanine, the CDR3 is 16 amino acids long. Only the CDR3 DNA stays, 48 bases, in frame from base 1. The germline V gene (reference sequence) provides CDR1 GTSNPN and CDR2 SVGIG. V gives up 3 bases and J gives up 1 base, and the segment between their germline ends measures 15 bases. TCRbeta CDR3 regions were amplified from genomic DNA by means of the immunoSEQ Assay, a bias-controlled multiplex PCR. Turning to the authors' computational methods: The number of nucleated cells in each sample was estimated by amplification of reference gene primers within the assay. Sequence reads were collapsed and filtered to measure the absolute abundance of every unique TCRbeta CDR3 rearrangement. For each sample, productive Simpson clonality was calculated by taking the square root of Simpson's diversity index across productive rearrangements. This is the immuneACCESS table as TCRdb keeps it, with only in-frame sequences that have V and J called. A part of the clones is gone; compared with another copy, unresolved V genes explain less than half, and the rest is unexplained. D and trimming come from the DNA, and the V and J calls and clone size come from that table. In this sample the table shows roughly 260,000 clones, about four fifths of which occur a single time. Of the sample, approximately 4.8% falls within the top ten clones.

The rearranged chain carries TRBV30 and TRBJ2-2; perhaps TRBD2 is the D gene, with 6 bases matching. The sequenced sample was peripheral blood. The origin of this receptor is a woman aged 70-85 years with acute or convalescent COVID-19. The CDR3: CAWRKRGLRNTGELFF. In nucleotide form, the sequence is TGTGCCTGGAGGAAACGGGGGTTACGGAACACCGGGGAGCTGTTTTTT.